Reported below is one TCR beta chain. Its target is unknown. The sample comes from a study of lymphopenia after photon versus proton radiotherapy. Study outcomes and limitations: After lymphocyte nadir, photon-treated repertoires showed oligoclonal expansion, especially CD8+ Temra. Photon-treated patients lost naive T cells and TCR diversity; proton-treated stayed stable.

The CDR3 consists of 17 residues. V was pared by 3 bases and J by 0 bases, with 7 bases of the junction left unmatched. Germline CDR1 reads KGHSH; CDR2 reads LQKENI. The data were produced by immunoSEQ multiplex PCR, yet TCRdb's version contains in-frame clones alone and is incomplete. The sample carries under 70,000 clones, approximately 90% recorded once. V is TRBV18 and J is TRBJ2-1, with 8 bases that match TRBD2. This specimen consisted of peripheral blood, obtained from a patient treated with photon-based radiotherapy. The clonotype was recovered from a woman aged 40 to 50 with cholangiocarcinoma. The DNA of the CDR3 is TGTGCCAGCTCACCCCCGGGGGGGCTTGGCTCCTACAATGAGCAGTTCTTC. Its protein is CASSPPGGLGSYNEQFF.